The subject of this entry is one T cell receptor (beta chain). The antigen remains undetermined. The data originate from a study of T-cell reconstitution after alpha-beta-depleted transplantation in children. Findings and limits, study-wide: As was reported, about two months after transplant, alpha-beta T cells came from several hundred expanded graft clones.

Unique molecular identifiers tagged the TCRbeta library. Each CDR3 protein is one row after TCRdb ran MiXCR on the PCR reads. There are about 1,000,000 distinct CDR3 sequences in the sample; about 31% occur only once, and about 28% lies in the top ten. The germline V gene encodes CDR1 MDHEN and CDR2 SYDVKM. Between the trimmed V and J ends, which lost 5 bases and 1 base, there was a span of 14 bases. CDR3 length: 15 residues. This TCR was sampled from a boy under three years old who had a stem cell transplant for SCID, so the T cells may come from the graft donor. The chain uses TRBV28 and TRBJ2-5; either TRBD1 or TRBD2 may supply D (5 bases each). Sample: PBMCs, mostly from graft donor cells, taken 360 days after TCRalphabeta/CD19-depleted stem cell transplant. CDR3 in DNA: TGTGCCAGCAGTCCCCGGGACGGACTCCAAGAGACCCAGTACTTC. It yields the protein CASSPRDGLQETQYF.